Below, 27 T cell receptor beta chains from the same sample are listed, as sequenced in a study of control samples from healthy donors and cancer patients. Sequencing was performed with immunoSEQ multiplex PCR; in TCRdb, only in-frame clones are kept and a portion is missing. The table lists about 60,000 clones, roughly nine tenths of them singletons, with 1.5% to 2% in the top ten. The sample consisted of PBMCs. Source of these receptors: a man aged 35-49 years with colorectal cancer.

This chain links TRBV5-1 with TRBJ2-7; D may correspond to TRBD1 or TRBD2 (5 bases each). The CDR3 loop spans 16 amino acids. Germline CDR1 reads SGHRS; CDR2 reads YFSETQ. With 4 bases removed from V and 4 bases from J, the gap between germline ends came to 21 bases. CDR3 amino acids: CASSPGTEIPGYEQYF. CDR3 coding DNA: TGCGCCAGCAGCCCCGGGACGGAGATCCCGGGATACGAGCAGTACTTC.

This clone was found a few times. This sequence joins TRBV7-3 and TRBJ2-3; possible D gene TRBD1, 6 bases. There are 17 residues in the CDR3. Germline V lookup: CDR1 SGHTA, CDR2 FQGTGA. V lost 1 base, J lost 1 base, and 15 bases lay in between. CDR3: CASSLRGQGLGTDTQYF. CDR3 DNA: TGTGCCAGCAGCTTAAGGGGCCAGGGGCTCGGCACAGATACGCAGTATTTT.

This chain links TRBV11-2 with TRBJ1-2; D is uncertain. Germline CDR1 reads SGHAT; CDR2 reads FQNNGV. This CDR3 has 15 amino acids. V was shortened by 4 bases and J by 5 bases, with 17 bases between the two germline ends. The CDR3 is CASSSSRRGLYGYTF. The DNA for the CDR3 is TGTGCCAGCAGCTCCTCAAGGAGAGGATTATATGGCTACACCTTC.

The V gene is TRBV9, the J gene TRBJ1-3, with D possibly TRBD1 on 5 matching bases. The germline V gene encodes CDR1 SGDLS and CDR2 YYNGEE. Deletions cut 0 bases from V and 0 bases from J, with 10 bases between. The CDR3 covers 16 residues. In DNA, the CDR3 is TGTGCCAGCAGCGTAGACCAGGGCTACTCTGGAAACACCATATATTTT. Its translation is CASSVDQGYSGNTIYF.

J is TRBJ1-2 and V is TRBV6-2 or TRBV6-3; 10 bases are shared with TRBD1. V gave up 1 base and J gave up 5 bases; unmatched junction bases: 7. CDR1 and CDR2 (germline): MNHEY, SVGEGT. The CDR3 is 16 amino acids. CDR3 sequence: CASSYLGQGIEYGYTF. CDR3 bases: TGTGCCAGCAGTTACTTGGGACAGGGGATAGAGTATGGCTACACCTTC.

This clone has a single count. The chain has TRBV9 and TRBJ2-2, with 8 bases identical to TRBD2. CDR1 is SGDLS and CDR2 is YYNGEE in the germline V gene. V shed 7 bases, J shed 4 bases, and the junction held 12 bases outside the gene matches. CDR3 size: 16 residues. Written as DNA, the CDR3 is TGTGCCAGCTCCCCCCGAGCACTAGCGGTCACCGGGGAGCTGTTTTTT. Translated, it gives CASSPRALAVTGELFF.

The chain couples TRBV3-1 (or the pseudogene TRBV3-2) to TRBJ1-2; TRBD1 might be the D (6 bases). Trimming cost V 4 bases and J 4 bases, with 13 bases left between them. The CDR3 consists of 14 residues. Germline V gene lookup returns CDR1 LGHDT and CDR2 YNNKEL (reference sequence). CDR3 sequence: CASSLNNRAYGYTF. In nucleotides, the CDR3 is TGTGCCAGCAGCCTAAATAACAGGGCCTATGGCTACACCTTC.

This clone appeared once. DNA for the CDR3: TGTGCCAGCAGCTGGTGGCCTTCGCGGGATTCCTACAATGAGCAGTTCTTC. Its protein product is CASSWWPSRDSYNEQFF. V gene TRBV5-6 combines with J gene TRBJ2-1; the D gene is possibly TRBD2 (6 bases). V shed 3 bases and J shed 1 base, with 17 bases lying between them. Germline lookup yields CDR1 SGHDT and CDR2 YYEEEE. This CDR3 contains 17 residues. Full variable domain (rest looked up from reference TRBV5-6 and TRBJ2-1): DAGVTQSPTHLIKTRGQQVTLRCSPKSGHDTVSWYQQALGQGPQFIFQYYEEEERQRGNFPDRFSGHQFPNYSSELNVNALLLGDSALYLCASSWWPSRDSYNEQFFGPGTRLTVL.

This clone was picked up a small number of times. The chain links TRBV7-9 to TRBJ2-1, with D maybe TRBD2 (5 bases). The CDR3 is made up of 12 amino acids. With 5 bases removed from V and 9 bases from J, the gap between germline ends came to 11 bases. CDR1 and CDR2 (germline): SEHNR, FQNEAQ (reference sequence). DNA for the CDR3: TGTGCCAGCAGCCTACTAGAACTTGAGCAGTTCTTC. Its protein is CASSLLELEQFF. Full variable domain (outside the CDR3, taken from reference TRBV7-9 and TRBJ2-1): DTGVSQNPRHKITKRGQNVTFRCDPISEHNRLYWYRQTLGQGPEFLTYFQNEAQLEKSRLLSDRFSAERPKGSFSTLEIQRTEQGDSAMYLCASSLLELEQFFGPGTRLTVL.

This CDR3 is CATSGGDGTGELFF. The CDR3 DNA is TGTGCCACCAGTGGAGGGGATGGCACCGGGGAGCTGTTTTTT. The rearrangement links TRBV24-1 to TRBJ2-2, with D possibly called TRBD1 or TRBD2 (5 bases each). Trimming stripped 5 bases from V and 4 bases from J, with 10 bases between. This CDR3 comprises 14 residues. In germline, CDR1 is KGHDR, CDR2 SFDVKD.

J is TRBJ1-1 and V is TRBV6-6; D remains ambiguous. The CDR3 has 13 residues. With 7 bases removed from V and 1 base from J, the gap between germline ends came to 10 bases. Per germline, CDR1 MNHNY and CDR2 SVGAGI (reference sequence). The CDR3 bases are TGTGCCAGCACCTCGTCCTGGAACACTGAAGCTTTCTTT. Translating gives CASTSSWNTEAFF.

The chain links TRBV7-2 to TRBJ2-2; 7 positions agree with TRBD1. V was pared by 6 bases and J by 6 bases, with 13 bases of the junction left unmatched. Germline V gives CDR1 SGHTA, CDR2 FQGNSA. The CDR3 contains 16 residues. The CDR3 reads CASRPRTGITPGELFF. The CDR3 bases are TGTGCCAGCAGGCCCCGGACAGGAATAACCCCCGGGGAGCTGTTTTTT.

The CDR3 nucleotides read TGTGCCAGCAGCTTGTGGGGGAGGGAGACCCAGTACTTC. Protein sequence: CASSLWGRETQYF. The V and J genes are TRBV5-6 and TRBJ2-5; a possible D gene is TRBD2 (6 bases). CDR1 and CDR2 from the germline V gene are SGHDT and YYEEEE. V was pared by 1 base and J by 5 bases, with 9 bases between. CDR3 length: 13 amino acids.

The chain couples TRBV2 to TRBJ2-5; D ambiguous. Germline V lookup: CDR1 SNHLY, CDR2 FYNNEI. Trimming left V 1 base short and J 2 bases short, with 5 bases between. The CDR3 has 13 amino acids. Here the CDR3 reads CASSEGIQETQYF. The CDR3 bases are TGTGCCAGCAGTGAAGGAATTCAAGAGACCCAGTACTTC.

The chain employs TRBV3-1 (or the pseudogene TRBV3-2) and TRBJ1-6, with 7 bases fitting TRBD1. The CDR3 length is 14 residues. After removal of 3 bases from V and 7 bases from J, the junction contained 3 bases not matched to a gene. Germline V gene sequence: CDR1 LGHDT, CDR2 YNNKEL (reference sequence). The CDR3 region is CASSQGTENSPLHF. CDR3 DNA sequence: TGTGCCAGCAGCCAGGGGACAGAGAATTCACCCCTCCACTTT.

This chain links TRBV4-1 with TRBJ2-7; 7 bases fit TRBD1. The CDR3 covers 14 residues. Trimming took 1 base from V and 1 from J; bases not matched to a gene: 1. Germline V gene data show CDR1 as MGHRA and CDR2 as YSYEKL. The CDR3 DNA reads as TGCGCCAGCAGCCAAGGGGGACAGTCCTACGAGCAGTACTTC. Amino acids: CASSQGGQSYEQYF.

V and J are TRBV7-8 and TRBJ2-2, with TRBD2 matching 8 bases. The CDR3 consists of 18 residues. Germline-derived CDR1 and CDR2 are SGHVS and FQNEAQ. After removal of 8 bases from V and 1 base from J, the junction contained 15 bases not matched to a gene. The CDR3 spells CASELREREIKNTGELFF. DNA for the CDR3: TGTGCCAGCGAACTACGGGAGCGGGAGATAAAGAACACCGGGGAGCTGTTTTTT.

The CDR3 DNA is TGTGCCAGCAGTACACTTCCTAGCGGGGGGATCTATGAGCAGTTCTTC. This encodes CASSTLPSGGIYEQFF. The chain combines TRBV6-4 with TRBJ2-1; 11 nucleotides align to TRBD2. The trim removed 5 bases at V and 8 bases at J, leaving 11 bases unmatched. CDR3 length: 16 amino acids. Germline CDR1 and CDR2: MRHNA and SNTAGT.

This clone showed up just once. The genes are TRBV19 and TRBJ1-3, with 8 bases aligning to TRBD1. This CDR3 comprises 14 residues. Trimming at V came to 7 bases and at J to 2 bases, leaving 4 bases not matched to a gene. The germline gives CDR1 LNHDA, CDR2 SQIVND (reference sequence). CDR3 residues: CASNPGGPGNTIYF. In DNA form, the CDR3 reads TGTGCCAGTAACCCAGGGGGCCCTGGAAACACCATATATTTT. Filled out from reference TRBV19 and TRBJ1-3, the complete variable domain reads DGGITQSPKYLFRKEGQNVTLSCEQNLNHDAMYWYRQDPGQGLRLIYYSQIVNDFQKGDIAEGYSVSREKKESFPLTVTSAQKNPTAFYLCASNPGGPGNTIYFGEGSWLTVV.

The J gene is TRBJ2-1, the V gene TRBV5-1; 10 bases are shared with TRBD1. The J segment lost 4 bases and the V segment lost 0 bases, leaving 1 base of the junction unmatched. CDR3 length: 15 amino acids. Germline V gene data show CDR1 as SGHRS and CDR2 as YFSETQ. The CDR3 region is CASSLEGQGYNEQFF. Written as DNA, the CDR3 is TGCGCCAGCAGCTTGGAGGGACAGGGGTACAATGAGCAGTTCTTC.

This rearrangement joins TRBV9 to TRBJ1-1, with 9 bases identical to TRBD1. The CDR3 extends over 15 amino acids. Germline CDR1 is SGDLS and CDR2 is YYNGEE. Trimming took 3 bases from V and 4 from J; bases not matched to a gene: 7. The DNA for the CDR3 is TGTGCCAGCAGCGCCCCCGGGACAGGGTTCACTGAAGCTTTCTTT. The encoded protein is CASSAPGTGFTEAFF.

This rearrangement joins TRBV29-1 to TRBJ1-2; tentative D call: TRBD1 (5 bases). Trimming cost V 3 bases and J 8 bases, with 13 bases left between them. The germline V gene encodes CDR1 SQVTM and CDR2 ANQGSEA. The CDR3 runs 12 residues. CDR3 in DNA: TGCAGCGTTGAGAGGGACCTGGGGGGCTACACCTTC. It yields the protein CSVERDLGGYTF.

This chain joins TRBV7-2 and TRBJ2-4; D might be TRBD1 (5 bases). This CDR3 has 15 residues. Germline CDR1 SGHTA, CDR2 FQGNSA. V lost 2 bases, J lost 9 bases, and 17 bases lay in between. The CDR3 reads CASSLFPGLNGIQYF. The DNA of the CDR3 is TGTGCCAGCAGCTTATTCCCAGGGCTAAATGGCATTCAGTACTTC.

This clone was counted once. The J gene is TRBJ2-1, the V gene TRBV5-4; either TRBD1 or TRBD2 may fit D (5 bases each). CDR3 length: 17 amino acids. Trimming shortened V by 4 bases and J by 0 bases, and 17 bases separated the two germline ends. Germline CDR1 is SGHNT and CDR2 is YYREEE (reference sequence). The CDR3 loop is CASSPLPGTSSYNEQFF. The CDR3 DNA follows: TGTGCCAGCAGCCCTCTACCCGGGACGAGCTCCTACAATGAGCAGTTCTTC.

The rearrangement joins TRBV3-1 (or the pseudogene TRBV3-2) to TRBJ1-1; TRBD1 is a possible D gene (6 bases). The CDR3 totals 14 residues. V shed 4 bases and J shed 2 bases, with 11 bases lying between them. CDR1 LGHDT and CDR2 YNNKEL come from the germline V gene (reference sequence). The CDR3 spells CASSLRQVNTEAFF. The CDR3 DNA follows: TGTGCCAGCAGCCTTCGACAGGTTAACACTGAAGCTTTCTTT.

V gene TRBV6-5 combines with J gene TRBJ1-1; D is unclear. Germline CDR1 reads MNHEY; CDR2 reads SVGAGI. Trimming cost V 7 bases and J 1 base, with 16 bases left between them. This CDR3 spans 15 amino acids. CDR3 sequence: CASTRSGLGNTEAFF. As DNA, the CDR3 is TGTGCCAGCACTCGAAGCGGGCTCGGGAACACTGAAGCTTTCTTT.

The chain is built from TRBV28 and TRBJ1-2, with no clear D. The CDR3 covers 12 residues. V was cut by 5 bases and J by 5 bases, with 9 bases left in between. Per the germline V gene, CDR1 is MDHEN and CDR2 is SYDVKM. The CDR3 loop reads CASSLQQYGYTF. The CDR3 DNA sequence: TGTGCCAGCAGTCTTCAGCAATATGGCTACACCTTC.